The entry below gives a single TCR beta chain sequence along with its context. The antigen is unknown. J was trimmed by 9 bases and V by 7 bases; bases with no gene match: 6. The CDR3 loop spans 12 amino acids. CDR1 is LNHDA and CDR2 is SQIVND in the germline V gene (reference sequence). TCRdb itself ran the reads through MiXCR, one entry per CDR3 protein. The table records 450,000 to 650,000 distinct CDR3 sequences, roughly 29% of them present only once. The data originate from a study of T cell repertoires in cytomegalovirus infection. Study summary: The public TCR beta signatures pointed to both CMV infection and matching HLA type.

Whole-study results and caveats: In two of eight donors, the top clonotype was HLA-C-restricted CMV-specific.

Source material: PBMCs. The chain uses TRBV19 and TRBJ2-1; 7 bases are shared with TRBD1. The clonotype originates from a human donor in good health (CMV status not recorded). Some clones in this sample may be carry-over from other donors' samples. The CDR3 nucleotides are TGTGCCAGTAAGGGGACAGACGGTGAGCAGTTCTTC. Protein product: CASKGTDGEQFF. Full variable domain (rest looked up from reference TRBV19 and TRBJ2-1): DGGITQSPKYLFRKEGQNVTLSCEQNLNHDAMYWYRQDPGQGLRLIYYSQIVNDFQKGDIAEGYSVSREKKESFPLTVTSAQKNPTAFYLCASKGTDGEQFFGPGTRLTVL.